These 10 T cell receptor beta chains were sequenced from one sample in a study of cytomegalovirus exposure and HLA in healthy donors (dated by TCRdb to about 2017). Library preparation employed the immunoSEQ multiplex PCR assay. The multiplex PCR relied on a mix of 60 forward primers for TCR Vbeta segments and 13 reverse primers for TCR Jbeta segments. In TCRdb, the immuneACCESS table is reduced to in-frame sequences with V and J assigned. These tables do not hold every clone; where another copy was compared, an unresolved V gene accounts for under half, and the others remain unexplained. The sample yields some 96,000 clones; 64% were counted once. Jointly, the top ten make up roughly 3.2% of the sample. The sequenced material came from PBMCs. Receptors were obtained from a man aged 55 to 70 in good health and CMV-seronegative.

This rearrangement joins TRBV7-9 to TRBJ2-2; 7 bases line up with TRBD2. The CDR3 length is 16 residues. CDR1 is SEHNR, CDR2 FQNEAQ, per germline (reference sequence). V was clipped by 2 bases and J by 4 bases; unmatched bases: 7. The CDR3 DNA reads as TGTGCCAGCAGCTTATCTGGGGGAGGGCCCACCGGGGAGCTGTTTTTT. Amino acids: CASSLSGGGPTGELFF.

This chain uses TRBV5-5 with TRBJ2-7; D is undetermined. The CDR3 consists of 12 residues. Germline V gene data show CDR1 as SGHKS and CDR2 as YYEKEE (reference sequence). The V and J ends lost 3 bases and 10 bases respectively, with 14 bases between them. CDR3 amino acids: CASSSNGLTQYF. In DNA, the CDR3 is TGTGCCAGCAGCTCTAATGGGCTAACACAGTACTTC.

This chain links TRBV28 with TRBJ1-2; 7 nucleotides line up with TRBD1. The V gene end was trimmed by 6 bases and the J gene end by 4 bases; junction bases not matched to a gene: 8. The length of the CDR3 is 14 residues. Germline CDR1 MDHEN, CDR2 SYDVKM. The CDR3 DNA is TGTGCCAGCAGGACTGGACAGGACTCCTATGGCTACACCTTC. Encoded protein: CASRTGQDSYGYTF.

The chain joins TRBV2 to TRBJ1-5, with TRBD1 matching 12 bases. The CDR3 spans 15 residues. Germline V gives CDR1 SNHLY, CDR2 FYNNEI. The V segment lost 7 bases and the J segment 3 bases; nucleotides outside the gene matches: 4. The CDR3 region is CASNRDRGLNQPQHF. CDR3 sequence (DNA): TGTGCCAGCAACCGGGACAGGGGGCTCAATCAGCCCCAGCATTTT.

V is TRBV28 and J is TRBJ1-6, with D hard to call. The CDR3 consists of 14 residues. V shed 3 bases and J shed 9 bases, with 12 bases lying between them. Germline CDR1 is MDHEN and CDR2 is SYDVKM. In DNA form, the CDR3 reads TGTGCCAGCAGTTTGCCCTCCGCGGGTTCACCCCTCCACTTT. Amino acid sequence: CASSLPSAGSPLHF.

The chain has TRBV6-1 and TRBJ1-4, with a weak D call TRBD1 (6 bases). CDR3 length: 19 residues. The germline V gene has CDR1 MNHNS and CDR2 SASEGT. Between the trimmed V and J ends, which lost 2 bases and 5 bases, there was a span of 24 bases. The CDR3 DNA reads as TGTGCCAGCAGTGAACCGGACAGTAGCGTTCGTTGGACCAATGAAAAACTGTTTTTT. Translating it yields CASSEPDSSVRWTNEKLFF.

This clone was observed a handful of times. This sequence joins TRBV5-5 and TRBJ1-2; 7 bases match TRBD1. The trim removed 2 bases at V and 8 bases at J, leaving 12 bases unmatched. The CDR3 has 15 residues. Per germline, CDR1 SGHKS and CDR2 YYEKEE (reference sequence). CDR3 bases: TGTGCCAGCAGCTTTGACAGGGCTGGTTTGTGGGGCTACACCTTC. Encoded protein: CASSFDRAGLWGYTF.

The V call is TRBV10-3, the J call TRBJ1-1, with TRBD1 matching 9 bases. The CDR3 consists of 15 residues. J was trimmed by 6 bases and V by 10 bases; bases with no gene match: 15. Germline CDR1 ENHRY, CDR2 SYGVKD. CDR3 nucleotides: TGTGCCAGCACCAGGGACAGGGTGGGTTTGGCTGAAGCTTTCTTT. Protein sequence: CASTRDRVGLAEAFF.

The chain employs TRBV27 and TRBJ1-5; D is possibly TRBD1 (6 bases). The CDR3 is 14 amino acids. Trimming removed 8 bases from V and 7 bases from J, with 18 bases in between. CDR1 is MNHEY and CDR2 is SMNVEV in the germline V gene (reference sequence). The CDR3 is CASGPGGAWQPQHF. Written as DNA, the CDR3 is TGTGCCAGCGGCCCCGGGGGGGCATGGCAGCCCCAGCATTTT.

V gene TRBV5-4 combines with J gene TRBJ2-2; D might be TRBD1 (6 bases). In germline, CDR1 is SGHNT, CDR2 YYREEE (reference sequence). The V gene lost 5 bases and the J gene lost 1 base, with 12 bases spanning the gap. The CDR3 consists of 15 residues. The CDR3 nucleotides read TGTGCCAGCAGGCCGGGACACCTGAACACCGGGGAGCTGTTTTTT. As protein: CASRPGHLNTGELFF.